The clone carrying this T cell receptor beta chain was counted at least ten times. The antigen is unknown. Exclusions: uncontrolled infection, other autoimmune disease, pregnancy, lactation. This CDR3 contains 13 residues. Per the germline V gene, CDR1 is MGHDK and CDR2 is SYGVNS. The V segment lost 7 bases and the J segment 0 bases; nucleotides outside the gene matches: 3. This entry comes from a study of T cells in Graves' hyperthyroidism and ophthalmopathy. Study summary: Before treatment of any kind, peripheral blood was taken at initial diagnosis. Study findings and constraints: Among thyroid clonotypes expanded above 0.001, most also appeared in blood.

There were TCR beta CDR3 regions amplified from RNA transcripts. The HTBI set primed first-round TCR CDR3 RT-PCR. TCRdb reprocessed the multiplex PCR reads with MiXCR, giving one entry per CDR3 protein. The sample includes about 350,000 distinct CDR3 sequences, around 14% of them seen just once. Sequencing input: blood. V is TRBV25-1 and J is TRBJ2-7; 7 bases are shared with TRBD1. The sequence came from a woman in her thirties with Graves' hyperthyroidism. The CDR3 DNA is TGTGCCAGCACAAGACAGGGCTCCTACGAGCAGTACTTC. This codes for CASTRQGSYEQYF.